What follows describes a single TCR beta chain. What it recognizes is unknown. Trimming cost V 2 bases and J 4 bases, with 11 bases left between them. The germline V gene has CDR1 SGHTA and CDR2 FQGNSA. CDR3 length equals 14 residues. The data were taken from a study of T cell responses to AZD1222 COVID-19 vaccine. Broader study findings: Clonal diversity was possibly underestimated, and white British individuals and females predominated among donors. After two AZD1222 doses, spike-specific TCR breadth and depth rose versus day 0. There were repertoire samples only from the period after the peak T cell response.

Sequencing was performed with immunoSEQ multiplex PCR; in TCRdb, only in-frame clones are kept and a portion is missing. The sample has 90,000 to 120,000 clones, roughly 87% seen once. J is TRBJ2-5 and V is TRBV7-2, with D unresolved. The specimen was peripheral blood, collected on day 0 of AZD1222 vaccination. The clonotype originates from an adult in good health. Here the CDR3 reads CASSLLAFGETQYF. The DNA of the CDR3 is TGTGCCAGCAGCTTACTTGCATTTGGAGAGACCCAGTACTTC.